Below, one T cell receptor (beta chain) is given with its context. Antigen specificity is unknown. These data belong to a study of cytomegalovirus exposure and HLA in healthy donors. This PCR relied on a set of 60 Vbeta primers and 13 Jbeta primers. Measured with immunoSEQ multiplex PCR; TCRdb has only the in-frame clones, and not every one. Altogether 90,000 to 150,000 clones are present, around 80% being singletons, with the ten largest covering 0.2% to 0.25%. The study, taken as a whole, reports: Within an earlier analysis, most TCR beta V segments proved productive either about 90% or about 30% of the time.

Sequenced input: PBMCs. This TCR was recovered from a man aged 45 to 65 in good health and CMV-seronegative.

The CDR3 region has the DNA TGCGCCAGCAGCCCACTACAGGGTAAGACTGAAGCTTTCTTT. It translates to CASSPLQGKTEAFF. The chain employs TRBV5-1 and TRBJ1-1, with D possibly being TRBD1 (6 bases). CDR3 length equals 14 residues. CDR1 is SGHRS, CDR2 YFSETQ, per germline. The V and J ends lost 4 bases and 5 bases respectively, with 15 bases between them.